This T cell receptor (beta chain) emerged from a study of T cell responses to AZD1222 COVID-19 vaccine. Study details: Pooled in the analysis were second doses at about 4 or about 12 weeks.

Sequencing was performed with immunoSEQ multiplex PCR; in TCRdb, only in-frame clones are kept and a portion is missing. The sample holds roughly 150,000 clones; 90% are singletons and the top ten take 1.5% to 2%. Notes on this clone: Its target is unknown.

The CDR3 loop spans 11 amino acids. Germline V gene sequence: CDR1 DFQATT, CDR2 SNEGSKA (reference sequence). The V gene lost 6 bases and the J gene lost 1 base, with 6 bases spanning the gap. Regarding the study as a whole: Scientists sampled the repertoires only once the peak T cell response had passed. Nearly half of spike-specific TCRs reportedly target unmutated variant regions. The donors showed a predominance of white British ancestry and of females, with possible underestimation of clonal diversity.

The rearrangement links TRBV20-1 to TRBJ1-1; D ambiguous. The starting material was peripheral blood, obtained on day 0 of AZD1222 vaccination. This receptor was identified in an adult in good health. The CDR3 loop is CSAPTNTEAFF. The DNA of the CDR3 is TGCAGTGCGCCGACGAACACTGAAGCTTTCTTT.